Only one count was recorded for the clone carrying this T cell receptor beta chain. V was shortened by 6 bases and J by 6 bases, with 11 bases between the two germline ends. Germline values: CDR1 MDHEN, CDR2 SYDVKM. This CDR3 region has 12 residues. Using immunoSEQ multiplex PCR, the repertoire was profiled, and TCRdb retains in-frame clones only, with some absent. The repertoire holds about 100,000 clones, with 70% to 85% as singletons. The sample is drawn from a study of OX40 agonist ivuxolimab in advanced cancers. This TCR was recovered from an adult with an advanced solid tumor such as melanoma, head and neck, liver or kidney cancer. Sample: CD4+ or CD8+ T cells sorted from blood, taken in a trial of the OX40 agonist ivuxolimab. The V call is TRBV28, the J call TRBJ1-2; D gene ambiguous. CDR3 sequence reads: CASSSGIDGYTF. Written as DNA, the CDR3 is TGTGCCAGCAGCTCGGGGATTGATGGCTACACCTTC.